Below are 9 T cell receptor beta chains sequenced from a single sample in a study of cytomegalovirus exposure and HLA in healthy donors. Researchers ran the PCR with 60 Vbeta and 13 Jbeta primers. Profiling relied on immunoSEQ multiplex PCR, and the TCRdb table lists in-frame clones only, not all of them. The sample gives some 70,000 clones, approximately 70% of which show up once; less than 15% is in the top ten. The specimen sequenced was PBMCs. The origin of the receptors is a male donor in good health and CMV-seropositive.

The chain has TRBV6-6 and TRBJ1-4; a possible D gene is TRBD1 (5 bases). The CDR3 covers 13 residues. V lost 11 bases to trimming and J lost 0 bases, with 10 bases between them. Germline loops: CDR1 MNHNY, CDR2 SVGAGI (reference sequence). CDR3 coding DNA: TGTGCCGCAGGGTGGGCAACTAATGAAAAACTGTTTTTT. Protein sequence: CAAGWATNEKLFF.

This clone was observed many times. The gene calls are TRBV7-9 and TRBJ1-3; unclear D gene. Trimming stripped 6 bases from V and 5 bases from J, with 8 bases between. The CDR3 sequence is 12 residues long. Germline CDR1 is SEHNR and CDR2 is FQNEAQ (reference sequence). CDR3 protein: CASRGDRNTIYF. The CDR3 nucleotides are TGTGCCAGCAGGGGAGATCGAAACACCATATATTTT.

The rearrangement uses TRBV4-1 and TRBJ2-5; 10 bases agree with TRBD2. V gave up 1 base and J gave up 4 bases; unmatched junction bases: 6. CDR1 and CDR2 from the germline V gene are MGHRA and YSYEKL. The CDR3 sequence is 16 residues long. CDR3 sequence: CASSQAAGGQGETQYF. DNA for the CDR3: TGCGCCAGCAGCCAAGCAGCGGGGGGGCAGGGAGAGACCCAGTACTTC.

The rearrangement uses TRBV6-5 and TRBJ2-5; possible D gene TRBD2, 5 bases. Germline assignment: CDR1 MNHEY and CDR2 SVGAGI. The CDR3 has 14 amino acids. Trimming shortened V by 10 bases and J by 1 base, and 16 bases separated the two germline ends. CDR3 in amino acids: CATTDSHRQETQYF. The CDR3 region has the DNA TGTGCCACCACGGACTCCCACCGCCAAGAGACCCAGTACTTC.

This clone was detected only a few times. CDR3 nucleotides: TGCAGCGTTGTAGACCTCTACGAGCAGTACTTC. Translation: CSVVDLYEQYF. The chain couples TRBV29-1 to TRBJ2-7; D is undetermined. V dropped 4 bases and J dropped 3 bases, with 7 bases sitting between them. The CDR3 has 11 residues. CDR1 SQVTM and CDR2 ANQGSEA come from the germline V gene.

This sequence joins TRBV5-1 and TRBJ2-5, with 9 bases lining up with TRBD1. The CDR3 is 14 amino acids. CDR1 and CDR2 (germline): SGHRS, YFSETQ. The V and J ends lost 2 bases and 5 bases, in that order; junction bases with no gene match: 4. CDR3 loop: CASSLQGAGETQYF. The DNA for the CDR3 is TGCGCCAGCAGCTTACAGGGGGCGGGGGAGACCCAGTACTTC.

V is TRBV18 and J is TRBJ2-5; perhaps TRBD1 as D (5 bases). The length of the CDR3 is 13 residues. Germline CDR1 KGHSH, CDR2 LQKENI. Trimming shortened V by 3 bases and J by 5 bases, and 10 bases separated the two germline ends. The CDR3 DNA reads TGTGCCAGCTCACCGGCCAGGGCTGAGACCCAGTACTTC. Translated, it gives CASSPARAETQYF.

V gene TRBV13 combines with J gene TRBJ2-5; D is possibly TRBD2 (6 bases). The germline gives CDR1 PRHDT, CDR2 FYEKMQ (reference sequence). The CDR3 loop spans 13 amino acids. V was shortened by 4 bases and J by 8 bases, with 14 bases between the two germline ends. CDR3 DNA: TGTGCCAGCAGCTCACGGGGGAGCTTTACCCAGTACTTC. It specifies CASSSRGSFTQYF.

This clone was counted a few times. The chain carries TRBV25-1 and TRBJ1-1, with D uncertain. The CDR3 contains 11 residues. Germline V CDR1 and CDR2: MGHDK, SYGVNS. V shed 6 bases and J shed 11 bases, with 13 bases lying between them. The CDR3 DNA reads as TGTGCCAGCAGGACGGAGGTCGGGGCTTTCTTT. It translates to CASRTEVGAFF. The whole variable domain, remainder taken from reference TRBV25-1 and TRBJ1-1, is EADIYQTPRYLVIGTGKKITLECSQTMGHDKMYWYQQDPGMELHLIHYSYGVNSTEKGDLSSESTVSRIRTEHFPLTLESARPSHTSQYLCASRTEVGAFFGQGTRLTVV.